This TCR beta chain was sequenced for a study of T cells in Graves' hyperthyroidism and ophthalmopathy. Whole-study results and caveats: Ophthalmopathy and stable hyperthyroidism were told apart by a 13 V-J model. Progression to ophthalmopathy was predicted a median of roughly 6.5 months early. Within blood appeared most thyroid clonotypes that had expanded above 0.001.

There were TCR beta CDR3 regions amplified from RNA transcripts. The primer set for the first-round RT-PCR of the TCR CDR3 was HTBI. TCRdb recomputed calls from the multiplex PCR reads with MiXCR, one row per CDR3 protein. This sample has 500,000 to 600,000 distinct CDR3 sequences, with 46% found just once. A patient was excluded if there was uncontrolled infection, other autoimmune disease, pregnancy or lactation. As concerns this clonotype: Its antigen is not known.

V lost 9 bases and J 6 bases, leaving 15 bases between the germline ends. CDR3 length: 13 residues. Germline V gene lookup returns CDR1 ENHRY and CDR2 SYGVKD. This rearrangement joins TRBV10-3 to TRBJ1-5, with no clear D. Sequenced sample: peripheral blood or thyroid tissue (not recorded which). This sequence was found in an adult woman with Graves' disease, either hyperthyroidism or ophthalmopathy (not recorded which). CDR3 bases: TGTGCCATAGGGCCCGGGGTCCGTCAGCCCCAGCATTTT. This codes for CAIGPGVRQPQHF.